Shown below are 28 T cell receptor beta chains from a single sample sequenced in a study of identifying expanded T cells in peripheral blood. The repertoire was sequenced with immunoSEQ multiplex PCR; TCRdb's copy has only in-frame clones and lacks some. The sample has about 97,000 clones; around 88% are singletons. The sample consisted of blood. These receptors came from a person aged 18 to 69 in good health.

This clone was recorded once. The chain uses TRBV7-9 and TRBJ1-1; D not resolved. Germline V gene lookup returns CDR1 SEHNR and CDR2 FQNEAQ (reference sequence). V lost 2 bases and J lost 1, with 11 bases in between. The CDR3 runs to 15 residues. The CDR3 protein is CASSLSTPRNTEAFF. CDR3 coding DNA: TGTGCCAGCAGCTTAAGTACGCCCAGGAACACTGAAGCTTTCTTT.

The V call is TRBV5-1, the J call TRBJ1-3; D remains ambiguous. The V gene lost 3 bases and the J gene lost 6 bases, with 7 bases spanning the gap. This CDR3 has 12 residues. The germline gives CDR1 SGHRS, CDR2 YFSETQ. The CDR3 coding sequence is TGCGCCAGCAGCTATGACCTAAACACCATATATTTT. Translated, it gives CASSYDLNTIYF.

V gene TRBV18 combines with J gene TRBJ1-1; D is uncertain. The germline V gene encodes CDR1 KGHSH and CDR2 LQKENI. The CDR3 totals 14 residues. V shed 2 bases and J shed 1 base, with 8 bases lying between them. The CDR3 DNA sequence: TGTGCCAGCTCACCATTTCAGGAGAACACTGAAGCTTTCTTT. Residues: CASSPFQENTEAFF.

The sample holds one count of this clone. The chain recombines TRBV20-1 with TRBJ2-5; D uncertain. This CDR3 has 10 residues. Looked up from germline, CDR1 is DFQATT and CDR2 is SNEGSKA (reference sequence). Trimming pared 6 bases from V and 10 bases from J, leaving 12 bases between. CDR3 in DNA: TGCAGTGCCCCCATCATCGGCCAGTACTTC. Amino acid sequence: CSAPIIGQYF.

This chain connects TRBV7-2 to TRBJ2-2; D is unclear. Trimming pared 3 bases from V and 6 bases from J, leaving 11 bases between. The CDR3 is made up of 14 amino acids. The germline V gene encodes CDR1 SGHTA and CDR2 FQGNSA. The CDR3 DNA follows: TGTGCCAGCAGCTTCTTTCAGGAGTCCGGGGAGCTGTTTTTT. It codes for CASSFFQESGELFF.

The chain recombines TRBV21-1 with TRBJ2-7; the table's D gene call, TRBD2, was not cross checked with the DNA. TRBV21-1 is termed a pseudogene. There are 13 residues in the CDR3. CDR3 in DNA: TGTGCCAGCAGCACCGGGGTATCCTACGAGCAGTACTTC. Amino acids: CASSTGVSYEQYF.

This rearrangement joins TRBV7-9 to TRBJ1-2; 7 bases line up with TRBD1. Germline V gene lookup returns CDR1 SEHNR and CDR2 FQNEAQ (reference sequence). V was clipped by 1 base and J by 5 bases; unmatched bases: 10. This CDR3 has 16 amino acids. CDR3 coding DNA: TGTGCCAGCAGCTTAGATCAGGACAGGCTTGGTTATGGCTACACCTTC. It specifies CASSLDQDRLGYGYTF.

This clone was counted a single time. The CDR3 DNA reads TGTGCCAGCAGCAGACAGGGGGTGTTTGAAAAACTGTTTTTT. It is translated as CASSRQGVFEKLFF. The chain employs TRBV11-3 and TRBJ1-4; TRBD1 aligns across 9 bases. The CDR3 contains 14 residues. J was trimmed by 7 bases and V by 5 bases; bases with no gene match: 5. The V gene's germline CDR1 is SGHNT and CDR2 YENEEA. The entire variable domain, with the rest obtained from reference TRBV11-3 and TRBJ1-4, is as follows: EAGVVQSPRYKIIEKKQPVAFWCNPISGHNTLYWYLQNLGQGPELLIRYENEEAVDDSQLPKDRFSAERLKGVDSTLKIQPAELGDSAVYLCASSRQGVFEKLFFGSGTQLSVL.

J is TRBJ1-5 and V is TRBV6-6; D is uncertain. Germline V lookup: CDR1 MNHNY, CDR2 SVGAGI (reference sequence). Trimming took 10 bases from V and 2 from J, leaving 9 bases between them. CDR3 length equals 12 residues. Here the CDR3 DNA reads TGTGCCACCCACACGGGCAATCAGCCCCAGCATTTT. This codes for CATHTGNQPQHF.

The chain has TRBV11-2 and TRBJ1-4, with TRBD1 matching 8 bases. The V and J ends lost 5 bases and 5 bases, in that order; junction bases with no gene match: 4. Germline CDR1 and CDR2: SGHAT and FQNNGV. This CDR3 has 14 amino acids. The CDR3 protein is CASSRRTGNEKLFF. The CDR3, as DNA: TGTGCCAGCAGCCGACGGACAGGGAATGAAAAACTGTTTTTT.

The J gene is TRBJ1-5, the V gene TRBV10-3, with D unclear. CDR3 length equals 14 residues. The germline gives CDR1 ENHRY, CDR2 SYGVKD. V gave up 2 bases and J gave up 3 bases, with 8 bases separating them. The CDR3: CAISEDTPNQPQHF. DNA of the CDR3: TGTGCCATCAGTGAGGACACCCCCAATCAGCCCCAGCATTTT.

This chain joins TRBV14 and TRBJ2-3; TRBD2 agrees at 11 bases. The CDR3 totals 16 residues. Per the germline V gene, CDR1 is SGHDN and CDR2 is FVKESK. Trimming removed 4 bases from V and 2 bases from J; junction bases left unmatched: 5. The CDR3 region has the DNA TGTGCCAGCAGCCTTCGACTAGCGGGATACACAGATACGCAGTATTTT. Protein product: CASSLRLAGYTDTQYF.

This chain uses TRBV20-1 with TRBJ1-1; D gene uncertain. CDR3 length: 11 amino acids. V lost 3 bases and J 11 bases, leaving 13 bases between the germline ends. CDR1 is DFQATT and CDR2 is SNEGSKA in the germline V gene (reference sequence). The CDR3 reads CSASNTRAAFF. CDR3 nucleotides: TGCAGTGCTAGTAATACCCGGGCGGCTTTCTTT.

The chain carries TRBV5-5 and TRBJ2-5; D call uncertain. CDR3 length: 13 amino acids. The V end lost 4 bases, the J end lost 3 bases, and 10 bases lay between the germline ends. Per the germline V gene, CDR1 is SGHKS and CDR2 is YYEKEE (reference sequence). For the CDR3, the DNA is TGTGCCAGCAGCATGGGAAGGGAAGAGACCCAGTACTTC. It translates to CASSMGREETQYF.

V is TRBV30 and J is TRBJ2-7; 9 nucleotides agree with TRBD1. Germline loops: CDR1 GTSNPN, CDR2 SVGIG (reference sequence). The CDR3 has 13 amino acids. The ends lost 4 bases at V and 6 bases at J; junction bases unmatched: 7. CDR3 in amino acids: CAWTRTGAGEQYF. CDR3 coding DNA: TGTGCCTGGACTCGGACAGGGGCGGGCGAGCAGTACTTC.

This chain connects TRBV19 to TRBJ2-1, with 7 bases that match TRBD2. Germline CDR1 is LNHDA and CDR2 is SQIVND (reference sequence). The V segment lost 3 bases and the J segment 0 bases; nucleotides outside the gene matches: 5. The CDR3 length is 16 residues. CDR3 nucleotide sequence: TGTGCCAGTAGTATTCTGACGGGAGGCTCCTACAATGAGCAGTTCTTC. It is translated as CASSILTGGSYNEQFF. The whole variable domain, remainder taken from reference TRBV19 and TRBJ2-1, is DGGITQSPKYLFRKEGQNVTLSCEQNLNHDAMYWYRQDPGQGLRLIYYSQIVNDFQKGDIAEGYSVSREKKESFPLTVTSAQKNPTAFYLCASSILTGGSYNEQFFGPGTRLTVL.

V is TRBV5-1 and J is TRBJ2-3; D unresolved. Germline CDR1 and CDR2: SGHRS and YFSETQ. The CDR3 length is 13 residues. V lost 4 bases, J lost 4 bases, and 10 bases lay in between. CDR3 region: CASSPRSADTQYF. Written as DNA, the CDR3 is TGCGCCAGCAGCCCCCGGTCGGCAGATACGCAGTATTTT.

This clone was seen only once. CDR3 coding DNA: TGCGCCAGTACTAGAGAAGAGACCCAGTACTTC. Protein sequence: CASTREETQYF. The chain is built from TRBV5-1 and TRBJ2-5; D is perhaps TRBD2 (5 bases). The CDR3 is 11 amino acids. Germline V gives CDR1 SGHRS, CDR2 YFSETQ. Trimming stripped 8 bases from V and 3 bases from J, with 8 bases between.

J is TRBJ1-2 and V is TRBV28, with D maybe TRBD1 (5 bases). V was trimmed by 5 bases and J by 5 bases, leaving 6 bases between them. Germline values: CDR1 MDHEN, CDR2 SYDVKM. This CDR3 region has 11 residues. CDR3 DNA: TGTGCCAGCAGTCAGGGATATGGCTACACCTTC. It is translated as CASSQGYGYTF.

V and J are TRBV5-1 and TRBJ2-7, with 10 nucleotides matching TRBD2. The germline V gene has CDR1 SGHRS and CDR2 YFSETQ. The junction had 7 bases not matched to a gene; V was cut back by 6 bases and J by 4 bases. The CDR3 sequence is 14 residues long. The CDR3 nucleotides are TGCGCCAGCACGATCACTAGCGGGACGTACGAGCAGTACTTC. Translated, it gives CASTITSGTYEQYF.

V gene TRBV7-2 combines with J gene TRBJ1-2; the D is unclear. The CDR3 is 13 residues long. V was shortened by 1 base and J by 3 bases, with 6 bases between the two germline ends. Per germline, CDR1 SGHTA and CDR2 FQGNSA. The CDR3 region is CASSLDSHYGYTF. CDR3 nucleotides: TGTGCCAGCAGCTTAGACAGCCACTATGGCTACACCTTC.

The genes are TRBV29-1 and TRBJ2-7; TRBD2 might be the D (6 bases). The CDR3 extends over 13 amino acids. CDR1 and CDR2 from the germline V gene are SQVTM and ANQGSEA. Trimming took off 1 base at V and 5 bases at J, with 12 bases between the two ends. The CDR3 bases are TGCAGCGTTGAAGTAATGGGAGGAGACGAGCAGTACTTC. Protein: CSVEVMGGDEQYF.

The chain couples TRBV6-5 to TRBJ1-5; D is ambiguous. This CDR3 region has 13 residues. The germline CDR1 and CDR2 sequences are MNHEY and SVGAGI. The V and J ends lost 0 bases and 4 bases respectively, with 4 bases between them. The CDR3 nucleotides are TGTGCCAGCAGTTACTCGGTGAATCAGCCCCAGCATTTT. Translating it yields CASSYSVNQPQHF.

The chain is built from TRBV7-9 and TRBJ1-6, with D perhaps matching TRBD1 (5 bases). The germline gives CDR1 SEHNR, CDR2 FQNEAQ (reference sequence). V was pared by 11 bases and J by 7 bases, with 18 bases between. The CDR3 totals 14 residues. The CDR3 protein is CAYESGPGNSPLHF. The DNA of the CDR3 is TGTGCCTATGAGTCGGGACCGGGGAATTCACCCCTCCACTTT.

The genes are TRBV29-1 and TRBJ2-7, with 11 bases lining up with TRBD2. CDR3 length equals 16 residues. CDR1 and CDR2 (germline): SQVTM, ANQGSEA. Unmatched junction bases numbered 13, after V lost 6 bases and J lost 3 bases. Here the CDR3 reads CSVQGLADVKDYEQYF. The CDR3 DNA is TGCAGCGTACAGGGACTAGCGGACGTGAAAGACTACGAGCAGTACTTC.

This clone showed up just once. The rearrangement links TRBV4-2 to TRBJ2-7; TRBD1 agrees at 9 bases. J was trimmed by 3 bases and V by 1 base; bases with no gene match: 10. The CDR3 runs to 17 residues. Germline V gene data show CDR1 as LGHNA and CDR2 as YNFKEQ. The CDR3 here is CASSQVIGGQGVYEQYF. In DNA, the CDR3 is TGTGCCAGCAGCCAAGTCATAGGGGGACAGGGAGTCTACGAGCAGTACTTC.

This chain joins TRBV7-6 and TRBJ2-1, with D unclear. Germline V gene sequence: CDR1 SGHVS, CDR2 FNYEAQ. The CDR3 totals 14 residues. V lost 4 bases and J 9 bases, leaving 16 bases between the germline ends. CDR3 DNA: TGTGCCAGCAGCTCCCCCCCCACTACGGGTGAGCAGTTCTTC. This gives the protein CASSSPPTTGEQFF.

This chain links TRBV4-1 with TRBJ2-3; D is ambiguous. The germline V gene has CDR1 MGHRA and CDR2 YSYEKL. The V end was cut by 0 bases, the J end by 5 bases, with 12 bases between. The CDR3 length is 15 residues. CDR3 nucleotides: TGCGCCAGCAGCCAAGATCTGCGAGGTGGAGATACGCAGTATTTT. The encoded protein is CASSQDLRGGDTQYF.